This TCR beta chain was observed in a study of blood T cell repertoires in COVID-19. Looking at the study overall: The United States, Italy and Spain provided the acute and convalescent COVID-19 samples. The analysed material was cDNA or gDNA that came from T cells, B-cell-depleted T cells, or PBMCs.

The germline CDR1 and CDR2 sequences are MNHEY and SMNVEV (reference sequence). The CDR3 spans 17 residues. V lost 5 bases and J 2 bases, leaving 21 bases between the germline ends. A single count supports this clone. Authors' methods: From reference gene primer amplification, estimates of nucleated cell counts were derived. Produced via immunoSEQ multiplex PCR; TCRdb's table is partial and in-frame only. The DNA gave D and trimming, while V, J and clone size come from that table. This sample has around 14,000 clones, with 85% to 90% found just once. This sequence joins TRBV27 and TRBJ1-1; a possible D gene is TRBD1 (5 bases). This clonotype originated in a human donor in a cohort sampled during active COVID-19. Sample: peripheral blood. Here the CDR3 reads CASSPRGVPIDNTEAFF. The CDR3 coding sequence is TGTGCCAGCAGTCCCCGGGGGGTGCCCATAGACAACACTGAAGCTTTCTTT.